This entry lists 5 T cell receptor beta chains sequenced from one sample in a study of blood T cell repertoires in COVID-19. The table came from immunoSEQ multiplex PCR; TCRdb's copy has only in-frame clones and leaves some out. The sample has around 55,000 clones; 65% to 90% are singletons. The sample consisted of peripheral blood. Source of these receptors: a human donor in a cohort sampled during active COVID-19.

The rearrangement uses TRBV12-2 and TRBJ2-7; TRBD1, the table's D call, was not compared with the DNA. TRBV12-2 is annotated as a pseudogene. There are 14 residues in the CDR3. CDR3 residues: CASRLVPTVYEQYF. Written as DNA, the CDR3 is TGTGCAAGTCGCTTAGTCCCGACAGTCTACGAGCAGTACTTC.

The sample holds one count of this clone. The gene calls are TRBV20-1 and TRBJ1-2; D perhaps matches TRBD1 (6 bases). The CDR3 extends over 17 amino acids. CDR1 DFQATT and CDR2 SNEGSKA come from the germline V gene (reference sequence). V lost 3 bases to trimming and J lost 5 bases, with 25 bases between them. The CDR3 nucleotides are TGCAGTGCTAGTATTAACCGGGACACCCTAAGAGGATATGGCTACACCTTC. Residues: CSASINRDTLRGYGYTF.

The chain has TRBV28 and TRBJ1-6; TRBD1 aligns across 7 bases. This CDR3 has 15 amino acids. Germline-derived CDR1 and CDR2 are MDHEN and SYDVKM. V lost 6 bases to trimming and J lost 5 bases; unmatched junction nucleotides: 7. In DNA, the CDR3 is TGTGCCAGCAGCCCTCGACAGGGACATAATTCACCCCTCCACTTT. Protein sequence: CASSPRQGHNSPLHF.

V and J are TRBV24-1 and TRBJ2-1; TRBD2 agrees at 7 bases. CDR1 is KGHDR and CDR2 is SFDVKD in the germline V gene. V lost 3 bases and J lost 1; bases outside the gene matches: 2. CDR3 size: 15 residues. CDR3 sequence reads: CATSDPAGSYNEQFF. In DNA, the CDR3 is TGTGCCACCAGTGATCCAGCGGGATCCTACAATGAGCAGTTCTTC.

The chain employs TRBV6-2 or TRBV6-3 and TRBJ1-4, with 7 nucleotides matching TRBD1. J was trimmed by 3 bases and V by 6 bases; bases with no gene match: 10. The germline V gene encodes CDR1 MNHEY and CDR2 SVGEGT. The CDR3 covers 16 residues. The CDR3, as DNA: TGTGCCAGCAGCCCTCCCCGGACAGGAGCTAATGAAAAACTGTTTTTT. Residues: CASSPPRTGANEKLFF.